These T cell receptor beta chains were read from a single sample in a study of OX40 agonist ivuxolimab in advanced cancers. Clones were read by immunoSEQ multiplex PCR, and TCRdb kept only the in-frame ones, dropping some. The sample records around 57,000 clones, 84% being singletons. Sample: CD4+ or CD8+ T cells sorted from blood, taken in a trial of the OX40 agonist ivuxolimab. Source of these receptors: an adult with an advanced solid tumor such as melanoma, head and neck, liver or kidney cancer. The CDR3 runs from the conserved cysteine through the conserved F or W.

V gene: TRBV19
CDR3 length: 14
CDR3 protein: CASSHGLAKETQYF

V gene: TRBV5-1
CDR3 length: 13
CDR3 protein: CASSLVLSTEAFF

V gene: TRBV2
CDR3 length: 19
CDR3 protein: CASSERSASGGTAKNIQYF

V gene: TRBV29-1
CDR3 length: 16
CDR3 protein: CSVESLEGRGYYGYTF

V gene: TRBV7-2
CDR3 length: 15
CDR3 protein: CASSAITGQGGGYTF

V gene: TRBV7-9
CDR3 length: 15
CDR3 protein: CASSLRGVENTEAFF

V gene: TRBV14
CDR3 length: 11
CDR3 protein: CASSQFYEQYF

V gene: TRBV28
CDR3 length: 15
CDR3 protein: CASSYRDYGRETQYF

V gene: TRBV5-4
CDR3 length: 14
CDR3 protein: CASSLESLSYGYTF

V gene: TRBV18
CDR3 length: 14
CDR3 protein: CASSPGRSSYEQYF

V gene: TRBV19
CDR3 length: 14
CDR3 protein: CASSRTGGTYEQYF

V gene: TRBV6-5
CDR3 length: 15
CDR3 protein: CASSPGGVSTDTQYF

V gene: TRBV11-3
CDR3 length: 14
CDR3 protein: CASSLTGANTEAFF

V gene: TRBV6-6
CDR3 length: 15
CDR3 protein: CASSPGTGPYNEQFF

V gene: TRBV5-3
CDR3 length: 15
CDR3 protein: CASRTGQGRASPLHF

V gene: TRBV19
CDR3 length: 13
CDR3 protein: CASSHLSEREQFF

V gene: TRBV20-1
CDR3 length: 11
CDR3 protein: CSARREGGYTF

V gene: TRBV25-1
CDR3 length: 16
CDR3 protein: CASSPTGTEDTDTQYF

V gene: TRBV4-1
CDR3 length: 18
CDR3 protein: CASSQAPGQGVPNEKLFF

V gene: TRBV18
CDR3 length: 15
CDR3 protein: CASSRDRGQSQPQHF

V gene: TRBV2
CDR3 length: 13
CDR3 protein: CASSDGPRNTIYF

V gene: TRBV6-1
CDR3 length: 13
CDR3 protein: CASTRTGAYEQYF

V gene: TRBV5-8
CDR3 length: 17
CDR3 protein: CASRHNREGLSYNEQFF

V gene: TRBV15
CDR3 length: 13
CDR3 protein: CATSRPARGGLFF

V gene: TRBV4-3
CDR3 length: 15
CDR3 protein: CASSQEFGPNYGYTF

V gene: TRBV6-5
CDR3 length: 14
CDR3 protein: CASSYSDRAAEAFF

V gene: TRBV19
CDR3 length: 15
CDR3 protein: CASSSRDPQKGKLFF

V gene: TRBV6-6
CDR3 length: 15
CDR3 protein: CASSYSSGRQETQYF

V gene: TRBV6-6
CDR3 length: 15
CDR3 protein: CASRVLQGALGGYTF

V gene: TRBV2
CDR3 length: 13
CDR3 protein: CASGHRVRTEAFF

V gene: TRBV25-1
CDR3 length: 14
CDR3 protein: CASSDSGQGHEQYF

V gene: TRBV5-1
CDR3 length: 12
CDR3 protein: CASRRGNYGYTF

V gene: TRBV7-8
CDR3 length: 11
CDR3 protein: CASSLNTEAFF

V gene: TRBV6-5
CDR3 length: 12
CDR3 protein: CASSLDSQPQHF

V gene: TRBV19
CDR3 length: 12
CDR3 protein: CASSTGFGELFF

V gene: TRBV5-4
CDR3 length: 14
CDR3 protein: CASSVLADQETQYF

V gene: TRBV7-2
CDR3 length: 18
CDR3 protein: CASSSGTGAYSYNSPLHF

V gene: TRBV7-9
CDR3 length: 16
CDR3 protein: CASSPNRGSLTNEQFF

V gene: TRBV19
CDR3 length: 14
CDR3 protein: CASSGGQENSPLHF

V gene: TRBV13
CDR3 length: 15
CDR3 protein: CASSLGQTGQETQYF

V gene: TRBV28
CDR3 length: 15
CDR3 protein: CASSLPWTSGNTIYF

V gene: TRBV11-2
CDR3 length: 12
CDR3 protein: CASSFSLYEQYF

V gene: TRBV5-8
CDR3 length: 15
CDR3 protein: CASSFAGATNEKLFF

V gene: TRBV9
CDR3 length: 15
CDR3 protein: CASSVFGSQNTEAFF

V gene: TRBV27
CDR3 length: 12
CDR3 protein: CASRRTTTEAFF

V gene: TRBV15
CDR3 length: 18
CDR3 protein: CATSRDAPSQRGNQPQHF

V gene: TRBV5-1
CDR3 length: 15
CDR3 protein: CASSLDSGVNTEAFF

V gene: TRBV5-1
CDR3 length: 17
CDR3 protein: CASSFTVAGGSYNEQFF

V gene: TRBV7-2
CDR3 length: 13
CDR3 protein: CASSLGFADTQYF

V gene: TRBV4-1
CDR3 length: 15
CDR3 protein: CASSLYYGTGLGYTF

V gene: TRBV19
CDR3 length: 18
CDR3 protein: CASTDTRRTGSFIDEAFF

V gene: TRBV14
CDR3 length: 10
CDR3 protein: CASGNTEAFF

V gene: TRBV6-1
CDR3 length: 13
CDR3 protein: CASSTGLSNIQYF

V gene: TRBV9
CDR3 length: 15
CDR3 protein: CASSVTHLTDTEAFF